This T cell receptor (beta chain) stems from a study of shared clonotypes between healthy human individuals. Note on this clone: Other DNA sequences in this specimen translate into the identical CDR3.

The data were produced by immunoSEQ multiplex PCR, yet TCRdb's version contains in-frame clones alone and is incomplete. The profile shows 2,500,000 or so clones, about 90% of them singletons. Per germline, CDR1 SGHTA and CDR2 FQGTGA. V was clipped by 2 bases and J by 7 bases; unmatched bases: 1. CDR3 length: 13 amino acids. The V gene is TRBV7-3, the J gene TRBJ1-5, with 8 bases aligning to TRBD1. This receptor was identified in a man aged 18 to 29 in good health. Some clones in this sample may be carry-over from other donors' samples. The material sequenced was naive CD4+ T cells from PBMCs. The subset is: CD45RA+ positively selected. Here the CDR3 reads CASSLGTGQPQHF. The CDR3 DNA follows: TGTGCCAGCAGCTTAGGGACAGGCCAGCCCCAGCATTTT.